These 15 T cell receptor beta chains came from one sample sequenced in a study of spatial heterogeneity in lung cancer. TCRdb used MiXCR to reprocess the 5' RACE reads, holding one entry per CDR3 protein. Among approximately 12,000 distinct CDR3 sequences listed, about 5.6% were seen once. Described time point: sample taken at primary tumor resection. TCRs were sequenced from unsorted whole RNA of tumor, nontumor lung or PBMC. This material consisted of lung tumor tissue, taken at surgery. The receptors stem from a human donor with early-stage non-small cell lung cancer.

This clonotype appeared many times. The library was designed around alpha chains, so this beta chain is a stray read whose abundance carries little weight. This chain links TRBV13 with TRBJ1-2, with 7 nucleotides matching TRBD1. Trimming took 5 bases from V and 1 from J; bases not matched to a gene: 4. Germline V gene sequence: CDR1 PRHDT, CDR2 FYEKMQ (reference sequence). The CDR3 covers 14 residues. CDR3 amino acids: CASSLGQLNYGYTF. The CDR3 DNA is TGTGCCAGCAGCCTGGGACAGCTTAACTATGGCTACACCTTC.

By share of the sample, this clonotype is medium-sized. This beta chain is off target for a library built for alpha chains, so its abundance means little. This chain uses TRBV5-5 with TRBJ1-2, with D possibly matching TRBD1 (5 bases). The germline CDR1 and CDR2 sequences are SGHKS and YYEKEE (reference sequence). The CDR3 length is 19 residues. The V and J ends lost 4 bases and 4 bases respectively, with 29 bases between them. The CDR3 reads CASSLELRRQGMGLYGYTF. In DNA, the CDR3 is TGTGCCAGCAGCCTCGAGCTGAGGAGGCAGGGAATGGGACTCTATGGCTACACCTTC.

Concerning this clonotype itself: This beta chain turned up in a library designed for alpha chains; as an off-target read, its abundance says little. V is TRBV30 and J is TRBJ2-3; D is tentatively TRBD1 or TRBD2 (5 bases each). With 5 bases removed from V and 1 base from J, the gap between germline ends came to 25 bases. The CDR3 is 18 amino acids. Looked up from germline, CDR1 is GTSNPN and CDR2 is SVGIG (reference sequence). In nucleotides, the CDR3 is TGTGCCTGGGAGGATAAGAATCGGGGCCCCTTGGGCACAGATACGCAGTATTTT. This encodes CAWEDKNRGPLGTDTQYF.

This clonotype has ten or more counts. The size of this beta chain means little, since it is a stray read in a library made for alpha chains. The chain has TRBV18 and TRBJ2-5; D might be TRBD1 or TRBD2, each matching 5 bases. The CDR3 loop spans 19 amino acids. Trimming cost V 3 bases and J 2 bases, with 25 bases left between them. CDR1 and CDR2 (germline): KGHSH, LQKENI. The CDR3 nucleotides are TGTGCCAGCTCACCGCCCAGGGTGCGAGATAACAAGCGGCAAGAGACCCAGTACTTC. Protein sequence: CASSPPRVRDNKRQETQYF. The complete variable domain, with remaining parts taken from reference TRBV18 and TRBJ2-5, reads NAGVMQNPRHLVRRRGQEARLRCSPMKGHSHVYWYRQLPEEGLKFMVYLQKENIIDESGMPKERFSAEFPKEGPSILRIQQVVRGDSAAYFCASSPPRVRDNKRQETQYFGPGTRLLVL.

A word on this clonotype: With the library built for alpha chains, this beta chain is off target and its frequency is not meaningful. This sequence joins TRBV27 and TRBJ2-7; D is perhaps TRBD1 (5 bases). The V and J ends lost 6 bases and 1 base respectively, with 13 bases between them. The CDR3 totals 14 residues. Germline-derived CDR1 and CDR2 are MNHEY and SMNVEV (reference sequence). The CDR3 protein is CASSIRESSYEQYF. The CDR3 DNA sequence: TGTGCCAGCAGCATCAGGGAATCTTCCTACGAGCAGTACTTC.

This clonotype has ten or more counts. This beta chain represents an off-target read in a library built for alpha chains; its size is of limited meaning. The V gene is TRBV12-3 or TRBV12-4, the J gene TRBJ1-5, with TRBD1 matching 7 bases. V gave up 3 bases and J gave up 4 bases; unmatched junction bases: 3. This CDR3 comprises 14 residues. In nucleotides, the CDR3 is TGTGCCAGCAGTTTTCAGGGGGTTAATCAGCCCCAGCATTTT. This codes for CASSFQGVNQPQHF.

This clonotype was observed many times. In a library made to pick up alpha chains, this beta chain is a stray read with a size that means little. The chain joins TRBV12-3 or TRBV12-4 to TRBJ1-2, with a tentative D call TRBD1 (5 bases). The CDR3 length is 13 residues. Trimming took 2 bases from V and 2 from J, leaving 6 bases between them. In DNA form, the CDR3 reads TGTGCCAGCAGTTTAAGACAGAACTATGGCTACACCTTC. Translation gives CASSLRQNYGYTF.

This clonotype turned up a few times. This beta chain is an off-target read within a library intended for alpha chains, so its frequency means little. This rearrangement joins TRBV2 to TRBJ1-5, with D unclear. This CDR3 spans 18 amino acids. V lost 7 bases and J lost 2, with 24 bases in between. Germline-derived CDR1 and CDR2 are SNHLY and FYNNEI. The CDR3 nucleotides are TGTGCCAGCACCTTTAAATTTGAACGAGGGAGAGGCAATCAGCCCCAGCATTTT. Its protein product is CASTFKFERGRGNQPQHF.

This clonotype has a count of ten or more. This beta chain turned up in a library designed for alpha chains; as an off-target read, its abundance says little. V gene TRBV4-1 combines with J gene TRBJ2-3; 7 bases line up with TRBD1. The CDR3 consists of 19 residues. Looked up from germline, CDR1 is MGHRA and CDR2 is YSYEKL. With V trimmed by 2 bases and J by 4 bases, 18 bases remained unmatched. The CDR3 sequence is CASSQRPPVGQVLPDTQYF. The CDR3 coding sequence is TGCGCCAGCAGCCAACGTCCCCCAGTTGGACAGGTACTTCCAGATACGCAGTATTTT.

This clonotype appeared many times. This beta chain slipped into a library made for alpha chains as a stray read, so its size is not meaningful. The chain employs TRBV14 and TRBJ1-1; 8 bases match TRBD1. There are 14 residues in the CDR3. Germline assignment: CDR1 SGHDN and CDR2 FVKESK. Germline trimming cut 0 bases from V and 11 bases from J; bases unmatched to any gene: 8. The CDR3 nucleotides are TGTGCCAGCAGCCAAGATCGCAGGGGGCGCCTGGCTTTCTTT. Its translation: CASSQDRRGRLAFF.

In its sample, this clonotype was seen many times. The size of this beta chain means little, since it is a stray read in a library made for alpha chains. This chain joins TRBV23-1 and TRBJ2-2; D is possibly TRBD1 or TRBD2 (5 bases each). TRBV23-1 has ORF status, its function being uncertain. This CDR3 is 16 amino acids long. V was shortened by 4 bases and J by 6 bases, with 18 bases between the two germline ends. DNA for the CDR3: TGCGCCAGCAGTCTAGGGACGAACCACCGAGCCGGGGAGCTGTTTTTT. Protein sequence: CASSLGTNHRAGELFF.

This clonotype has at least ten counts. This beta chain came through as a stray read in a library set up for alpha chains, and its size says little. The CDR3 DNA sequence: TGTGCCAGCAGCTTGGATGGCATCGGCAGATCAACCACAGATACGCAGTATTTT. This encodes CASSLDGIGRSTTDTQYF. The V gene is TRBV5-4, the J gene TRBJ2-3, with D uncertain. This CDR3 is 18 amino acids long. The germline CDR1 and CDR2 sequences are SGHNT and YYREEE (reference sequence). Trimming removed 0 bases at V and 2 bases at J, with 19 bases between. The variable domain in full, completed from reference TRBV5-4 and TRBJ2-3, reads ETGVTQSPTHLIKTRGQQVTLRCSSQSGHNTVSWYQQALGQGPQFIFQYYREEENGRGNFPPRFSGLQFPNYSSELNVNALELDDSALYLCASSLDGIGRSTTDTQYFGPGTRLTVL.

This clonotype has a count of ten or more. This beta chain represents an off-target read in a library built for alpha chains; its size is of limited meaning. The rearrangement joins TRBV12-3 or TRBV12-4 to TRBJ1-2, with D possibly being TRBD1 (6 bases). This CDR3 comprises 13 residues. V lost 6 bases and J 4 bases, leaving 12 bases between the germline ends. CDR3 amino acids: CASSPDSPYGYTF. As DNA, the CDR3 is TGTGCCAGCAGCCCGGACAGCCCCTATGGCTACACCTTC.

Concerning this clonotype: This beta chain came through as a stray read in a library set up for alpha chains, and its size says little. The chain recombines TRBV7-3 with TRBJ2-2; no clear D gene. V lost 1 base to trimming and J lost 6 bases, with 18 bases between them. CDR1 SGHTA and CDR2 FQGTGA come from the germline V gene. The CDR3 covers 17 residues. This CDR3 is CASSLIGIGSEPGELFF. In DNA, the CDR3 is TGTGCCAGCAGCTTAATAGGTATTGGAAGTGAGCCCGGGGAGCTGTTTTTT. The full variable domain, rest sourced from reference TRBV7-3 and TRBJ2-2, is GAGVSQTPSNKVTEKGKYVELRCDPISGHTALYWYRQSLGQGPEFLIYFQGTGAADDSGLPNDRFFAVRPEGSVSTLKIQRTERGDSAVYLCASSLIGIGSEPGELFFGEGSRLTVL.

In this sample, this clonotype turned up many times. This beta chain is an unintended read in a library built for alpha chains; its size means little. The chain has TRBV11-2 and TRBJ2-1; 8 bases line up with TRBD1. CDR1 is SGHAT and CDR2 is FQNNGV in the germline V gene. V was pared by 8 bases and J by 3 bases, with 3 bases of the junction left unmatched. The CDR3 extends over 13 amino acids. The CDR3 nucleotides are TGTGCCAGCTCTGACAGGGGCTACAATGAGCAGTTCTTC. Its protein product is CASSDRGYNEQFF.